These T cell receptor beta chains were read from a single sample in a study of cytomegalovirus exposure and HLA in healthy donors. Generated by immunoSEQ multiplex PCR, the TCRdb table keeps only in-frame clones and is missing some. The sample lists some 150,000 clones; almost 85% were seen once. What was sequenced was PBMCs. Every receptor here comes from a middle-aged woman in good health and CMV-seronegative. Both conserved end residues are part of each CDR3. D genes are given only for firm matches. The size field is filled for only some rows; it gives once, few, many or a size class.

.,TRBD1,TRBV11-3,TRBJ2-2,TGTGCCAGCAGCTTAGGGGGACAGGGTCCCGGGGAGCTGTTTTTT,CASSLGGQGPGELFF
once,TRBD1,TRBV4-3,TRBJ2-7,TGCGCCAGCAGCTTAGGACAGGGGTCCTCCTACGAGCAGTACTTC,CASSLGQGSSYEQYF
.,TRBD2,TRBV27,TRBJ2-7,TGTGCCAGTAAAAGACGCGCCGGGACTAGCGGGGCCTACGAGCAGTACTTC,CASKRRAGTSGAYEQYF
.,TRBD2,TRBV7-3,TRBJ2-1,TGTGCCAGCAGCTTTGGGGCTAGCGGGAGCAGGGAGCAGTTCTTC,CASSFGASGSREQFF
.,.,TRBV28,TRBJ2-3,TGTGCCAGCAGTTTATCGTTCAGGGGACGCACAGATACGCAGTATTTT,CASSLSFRGRTDTQYF
.,.,TRBV27,TRBJ2-7,TGTGCCAGCAGTTTATCGTCAGGATACACCTACGAGCAGTACTTC,CASSLSSGYTYEQYF
.,.,TRBV6-6,TRBJ2-7,TGTGCCAGCAGTTACTCGCAGGTTACCTACGAGCAGTACTTC,CASSYSQVTYEQYF
.,TRBD1,TRBV5-5,TRBJ2-1,TGTGCCAGCAGCATGCCGGGACAGGACTACAATGAGCAGTTCTTC,CASSMPGQDYNEQFF
once,TRBD2,TRBV28,TRBJ2-1,TGTGCCAGCAGCCTCCGGAGACTAGCGGGACATTTCTACAATGAGCAGTTCTTC,CASSLRRLAGHFYNEQFF
.,TRBD1,TRBV7-9,TRBJ2-7,TGTGCCAGCAGCTGGGGACAGGAAAGCTCCTACGAGCAGTACTTC,CASSWGQESSYEQYF
.,TRBD1,TRBV4-2,TRBJ1-5,TGTGCCAGCAGCCAGGCGGGACAGACCAATCAGCCCCAGCATTTT,CASSQAGQTNQPQHF
.,TRBD1,TRBV28,TRBJ2-7,TGTGCCAGCAGACGTACAGGGGTCTCCTACGAGCAGTACTTC,CASRRTGVSYEQYF
.,.,TRBV7-3,TRBJ2-2,TGTGCCAGCAGCGACCGCGGCGGGACCGGGGAGCTGTTTTTT,CASSDRGGTGELFF
.,.,TRBV2,TRBJ2-7,TGTGCCAGCATTTTGTACTCCTACGAGCAGTACTTC,CASILYSYEQYF
.,.,TRBV5-1,TRBJ2-5,TGCGCCAGCAGCTCTGTGGAGACCCAGTACTTC,CASSSVETQYF
.,.,TRBV29-1,TRBJ1-1,TGCAGCGTTGATGTTGCTAGAGGAACTGAAGCTTTCTTT,CSVDVARGTEAFF
.,.,TRBV10-3,TRBJ1-2,TGTGCCATCAGTGGGGCCCCAGGGGATATTGGCTACACCTTC,CAISGAPGDIGYTF
once,.,TRBV6-1,TRBJ1-1,TGTGCCAGCAGTATTCAGACGGGGAACACTGAAGCTTTCTTT,CASSIQTGNTEAFF
once,TRBD2,TRBV2,TRBJ2-1,TGTGCCAGCAGACCACTAGCGGGGTCCTACAATGAGCAGTTCTTC,CASRPLAGSYNEQFF
.,.,TRBV6-5,TRBJ2-1,TGTGCCAGCAGTTACTCTTTGGGGGCCAATGAGCAGTTCTTC,CASSYSLGANEQFF
.,.,TRBV27,TRBJ2-7,TGTGCCAGCAGTTTCGGGGGGCGCCAGTACGAGCAGTACTTC,CASSFGGRQYEQYF
.,TRBD2,TRBV30,TRBJ2-7,TGTGCCTGGGCTCCCGGGCTAGCGGGAGTTTACGAGCAGTACTTC,CAWAPGLAGVYEQYF
.,TRBD2,TRBV11-2,TRBJ2-5,TGTGCCAGCAGCTTAGGACTAGCGGGAACCCCCCAACAAGAGACCCAGTACTTC,CASSLGLAGTPQQETQYF
.,.,TRBV15,TRBJ1-4,TGTGCCACCAGCAGCAACCGGGGGTCCAATGAAAAACTGTTTTTT,CATSSNRGSNEKLFF
.,.,TRBV7-2,TRBJ2-1,TGTGCCAGCAGAATAAACGGCAGGGTTGAGCAGTTCTTC,CASRINGRVEQFF
.,.,TRBV7-2,TRBJ1-1,TGTGCCAGCAGCCCCCGTGAGGGCTCTGAAGCTTTCTTT,CASSPREGSEAFF
.,TRBD1,TRBV5-4,TRBJ1-2,TGTGCCAGCAGCGCACTGACAGGGGGTGGCTACACCTTC,CASSALTGGGYTF